This TCR beta chain was identified during a study of T cell changes during pregnancy in multiple sclerosis. The repertoire was sequenced with immunoSEQ multiplex PCR; TCRdb's copy has only in-frame clones and lacks some. The sample shows more than 40,000 clones, about 91% of them seen only once. The count of this clone is one. The CDR3 length is 16 residues. Per germline, CDR1 LNHDA and CDR2 SQIVND (reference sequence). Trimming at V came to 7 bases and at J to 0 bases, leaving 6 bases not matched to a gene. Sequenced material: CD8+ T cells from peripheral blood mononuclear cells, taken after pregnancy. The rearrangement joins TRBV19 to TRBJ2-1; 10 bases line up with TRBD2. This TCR was recovered from a female donor with multiple sclerosis, enrolled in a pregnancy study. The CDR3 region has the DNA TGTGCCAGTACCTGGGCTAGCGGGAGCTCCTACAATGAGCAGTTCTTC. It translates to CASTWASGSSYNEQFF.